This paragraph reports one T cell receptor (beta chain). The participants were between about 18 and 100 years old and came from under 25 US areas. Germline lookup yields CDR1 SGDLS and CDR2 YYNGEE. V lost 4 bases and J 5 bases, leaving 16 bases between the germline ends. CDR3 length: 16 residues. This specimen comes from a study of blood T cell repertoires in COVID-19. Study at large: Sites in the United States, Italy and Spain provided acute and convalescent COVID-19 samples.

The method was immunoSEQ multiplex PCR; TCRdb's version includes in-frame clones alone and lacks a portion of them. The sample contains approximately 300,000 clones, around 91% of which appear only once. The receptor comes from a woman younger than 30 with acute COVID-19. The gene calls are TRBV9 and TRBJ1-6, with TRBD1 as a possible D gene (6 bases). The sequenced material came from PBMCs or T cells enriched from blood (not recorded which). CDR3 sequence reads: CASSKQGTSNNSPLHF. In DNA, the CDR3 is TGTGCCAGCAGCAAGCAAGGGACATCTAATAATTCACCCCTCCACTTT. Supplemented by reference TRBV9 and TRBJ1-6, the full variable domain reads DSGVTQTPKHLITATGQRVTLRCSPRSGDLSVYWYQQSLDQGLQFLIQYYNGEERAKGNILERFSAQQFPDLHSELNLSSLELGDSALYFCASSKQGTSNNSPLHFGNGTRLTVT.